The 15 T cell receptor beta chains below come from one sample, sequenced in a study of CD8+ T cells in alopecia areata. cDNA prepared by RNA extraction and subsequent reverse transcription served as the template for sequencing. Some clones are missing from TCRdb's copy, which holds only in-frame ones; the method was immunoSEQ multiplex PCR. This sample comprises over 250,000 clones, none seen once only. Sorting relied on CD4, CD8alpha, NKG2D, NKG2ACE and other markers applied to pooled cutaneous lymph node cells. The sample was CD4+ T cells sorted from a lymph node. These receptors all come from a C3H/HeJ mouse with alopecia areata. Mouse strain MHC haplotype: H2-k.

In its sample, this clone was seen many times. Genes and germline come from the mouse. The read halts 3 residues ahead of the CDR3 end, with the missing end drawn from the germline J gene. The rearrangement joins TRBV1 to TRBJ1-6; TRBD1 might be the D (6 bases). TRBJ1-6 is given ORF status, its function remaining uncertain. Germline CDR1 reads NSQYPW; CDR2 reads LRSPGD (reference sequence). Trimming stripped 0 bases from V and 2 bases from J, with 14 bases between. The CDR3 totals 18 residues. The CDR3 DNA, read in part, is TGCACCTGCAGTGCAGAAGGCAGGCAGGGGACCTATAATTCGCCC. Translated, it gives CTCSAEGRQGTYNSP. The complete CDR3 sequence is CTCSAEGRQGTYNSPLYF.

The table lists this clone with a few counts. The listed genes are named as in mouse. The missing CDR3 end, 3 residues past where the read stops, is filled in from the germline J gene. The chain joins TRBV13-2 to TRBJ1-6, with D unclear. TRBJ1-6 is marked as an open reading frame, function uncertain. This CDR3 has 14 amino acids. V lost 0 bases to trimming and J lost 9 bases, with 10 bases between them. CDR1 is NNHNN and CDR2 is SYGAGS in the germline V gene (reference sequence). CDR3: CASGDARVGSPLYF. Incomplete CDR3 DNA: TGTGCCAGCGGTGATGCAAGGGTTGGTTCGCCC.

On this clone itself: Each gene name is a mouse one. The read halts 4 residues ahead of the CDR3 end, with the missing end drawn from the germline J gene. Other DNA sequences of this sample code for an identical CDR3. The rearrangement uses TRBV1 and TRBJ2-3, with a possible D match to TRBD2 (6 bases). Germline V gene data show CDR1 as NSQYPW and CDR2 as LRSPGD (reference sequence). This CDR3 has 15 residues. With 6 bases removed from V and 0 bases from J, the gap between germline ends came to 13 bases. This CDR3 reads CTCSPGTTSAETLYF. The sequenced CDR3 bases are TGCACCTGCAGCCCCGGGACTACTAGTGCAGAA.

This clone was seen a few times. Genes here carry mouse names. Read data end 4 residues before the CDR3 end; the end is taken from the germline J gene. The chain has TRBV13-1 and TRBJ2-1; 11 nucleotides match TRBD2. The germline gives CDR1 NSHNY, CDR2 SYGAGN. V dropped 5 bases and J dropped 0; count of bases not matched to a gene: 4. This CDR3 region has 16 residues. The sequenced part of the CDR3 DNA is TGTGCCAGCAGGGGGGGACTGGGGGATAACTATGCT. Translating gives CASRGGLGDNYA. The whole CDR3 sequence reads CASRGGLGDNYAEQFF.

This clone was counted between two and nine times. The genes and germline here are from mouse. The read terminates 4 residues ahead of where the CDR3 ends, so the germline J gene completes it. The gene calls are TRBV13-2 and TRBJ2-5; possibly TRBD1 for D (6 bases). CDR1 NNHNN and CDR2 SYGAGS come from the germline V gene (reference sequence). V was trimmed by 5 bases and J by 1 base, leaving 11 bases between them. The CDR3 contains 14 residues. This chain's CDR3 is CASGLPGDQDTQYF. The CDR3 bases that were read are TGTGCCAGCGGGCTTCCAGGGGACCAAGAC.

This clone was seen only a few times. Here the gene names and germline are mouse. Different DNA sequences within this sample yield the same CDR3. The sequenced part of the CDR3 DNA is TGTGCCAGCAGTGATGCAGGGGGACAATATGCT. It translates to CASSDAGGQYA. The whole CDR3 protein is CASSDAGGQYAEQFF. This rearrangement joins TRBV13-3 to TRBJ2-1, with 7 bases that match TRBD1. The read ends 4 residues shy of where the CDR3 ends; the end is completed using the germline J gene. Germline V gene data show CDR1 as NNHDY and CDR2 as SYVADS. V was clipped by 0 bases and J by 4 bases; unmatched bases: 4. The CDR3 is 15 residues long.

This clone has just a few counts. Genes and germline come from the mouse. The CDR3 end falls 4 residues outside the read, so it is completed with the germline J gene. Other DNA sequences in the sample encode the same CDR3. The V gene is TRBV19, the J gene TRBJ2-5; 10 bases map to TRBD2. The J segment lost 2 bases and the V segment lost 6 bases, leaving 3 bases of the junction unmatched. The V gene's germline CDR1 is FNHDT and CDR2 SITEND (reference sequence). The CDR3 has 14 amino acids. The CDR3 loop reads CASTRLGGQDTQYF. The sequenced CDR3 bases are TGTGCCAGCACCAGACTGGGGGGCCAAGAC.

Of note for this clone: The genes and germline here are from mouse. The CDR3 extends 4 residues past the end of the read, so its final part is completed from the germline J gene. The chain recombines TRBV5 with TRBJ2-3; maybe TRBD2 (5 bases). The germline V gene encodes CDR1 LGHNA and CDR2 YNLKQL (reference sequence). Trimming removed 0 bases at V and 1 base at J, with 8 bases between. The CDR3 runs 15 residues. Partial CDR3 DNA: TGTGCCAGCAGCCAAGACTGGGTTGGTGCAGAA. Amino acid sequence: CASSQDWVGAE. In full, the CDR3 reads CASSQDWVGAETLYF.

This clone was observed a few times. All gene names here are mouse names. The sequence runs out 4 residues before the end of the CDR3; the remainder is reconstructed from the germline J gene. This chain joins TRBV13-3 and TRBJ2-7, with 7 bases matching TRBD1. CDR3 length: 12 amino acids. Germline V CDR1 and CDR2: NNHDY, SYVADS. The ends lost 6 bases at V and 2 bases at J; junction bases unmatched: 2. CDR3 sequence reads: CASTQGAYEQYF. CDR3 DNA, as far as it was read: TGTGCCAGCACCCAGGGGGCCTAT.

Comment on this clone: Genes here carry mouse names. Read coverage stops 4 residues before the CDR3 terminus; the germline J gene supplies the remainder. This rearrangement joins TRBV19 to TRBJ2-5; D ambiguous. The CDR3 contains 15 residues. The V end was cut by 1 base, the J end by 2 bases, with 11 bases between. Looked up from germline, CDR1 is FNHDT and CDR2 is SITEND (reference sequence). The CDR3: CASSIKERVQDTQYF. The sequenced part of the CDR3 DNA is TGTGCCAGCAGTATAAAGGAGAGGGTCCAAGAC.

Points on this clone: The gene names given are mouse names. The read gets to within 4 residues of the CDR3 end, and the germline J gene fills in the rest. The chain joins TRBV13-2 to TRBJ2-7; 7 bases map to TRBD1. Germline lookup yields CDR1 NNHNN and CDR2 SYGAGS (reference sequence). This CDR3 contains 14 residues. The CDR3 here is CASGDANRGYEQYF. Incomplete CDR3 DNA: TGTGCCAGCGGTGATGCAAACAGGGGATAT.

This clone has just a few counts. Genes here carry mouse names. The read falls 4 residues short of the CDR3 end, and the missing part is taken from the germline J gene. The V gene is TRBV31, the J gene TRBJ1-2; TRBD1 might be the D (5 bases). Germline loops: CDR1 GKSSPN, CDR2 SITVG. This CDR3 is 15 amino acids long. V lost 1 base and J lost 0, with 12 bases in between. The covered CDR3 bases are TGTGCCTGGAGTCCCCATCAGGGAGCAAACTCC. This sequence encodes CAWSPHQGANS. The entire CDR3 is CAWSPHQGANSDYTF.

The table lists this clone with a few counts. The germline and genes are mouse ones. From the germline J gene comes the end of the CDR3, since the read stops 4 residues before it. This sequence joins TRBV13-3 and TRBJ2-2; D might be TRBD1 (5 bases). V dropped 1 base and J dropped 4 bases, with 8 bases sitting between them. The CDR3 has 14 amino acids. The germline V gene encodes CDR1 NNHDY and CDR2 SYVADS. Partial CDR3 DNA: TGTGCCAGCAGTGATCAGGGCCCCACCGGG. The encoded protein is CASSDQGPTG. The entire CDR3 protein is CASSDQGPTGQLYF.

As regards this clone: The genes and germline here are from mouse. Read coverage stops 4 residues before the CDR3 terminus; the germline J gene supplies the remainder. The chain recombines TRBV13-1 with TRBJ2-4, with 10 bases matching TRBD2. Losses at the gene ends were 2 bases for V and 0 bases for J; bases not matched to a gene: 6. The length of the CDR3 is 17 residues. CDR1 and CDR2 (germline): NSHNY, SYGAGN. The CDR3 sequence is CASSEEGLGSSQNTLYF. CDR3 DNA (partial): TGTGCCAGCAGTGAAGAGGGACTGGGGTCTAGTCAAAAC.

This clone was detected a few times. These gene names are mouse names. The read ends 4 residues shy of where the CDR3 ends; the end is completed using the germline J gene. The gene calls are TRBV1 and TRBJ1-2, with 7 bases lining up with TRBD1. The germline V gene has CDR1 NSQYPW and CDR2 LRSPGD (reference sequence). This CDR3 comprises 15 residues. The trim removed 0 bases at V and 4 bases at J, leaving 5 bases unmatched. CDR3: CTCSADEGAGSDYTF. The CDR3 DNA, read in part, is TGCACCTGCAGTGCAGATGAGGGGGCCGGCTCC.